This TCR beta chain was identified in a study of blood T cell repertoires in COVID-19. Source study methods: Reference gene primers were amplified, and this amplification served to estimate nucleated cell counts. TCRdb's copy holds only in-frame clones and misses some; the assay was immunoSEQ multiplex PCR. From that table come the V and J calls and clone size; the DNA was used to work out D and trimming. This table has approximately 220,000 clones, 82% appearing once. Germline V gives CDR1 LGHDT, CDR2 YNNKEL (reference sequence). The CDR3 runs 13 residues. The V gene end was trimmed by 7 bases and the J gene end by 2 bases; junction bases not matched to a gene: 2.

The chain is built from TRBV3-1 (or the pseudogene TRBV3-2) and TRBJ2-1, with 7 positions matching TRBD1. The material sequenced was peripheral blood. This TCR came from a woman in her 70s with acute or convalescent COVID-19. CDR3 amino acids: CASKQGTYNEQFF. The DNA of the CDR3 is TGTGCCAGCAAACAGGGGACCTACAATGAGCAGTTCTTC.